This T cell receptor (beta chain) originates from a study of blood T cell repertoires in COVID-19 (TCRdb year 2020). Notes on the research overall: Samples covering the acute and convalescent phases of COVID-19 were provided by collaborators in the United States, Italy and Spain. Nearly every sample came with metadata listing a de-identified subject ID, COVID-19 status, age in years and sex. The samples were drawn from the first 160 participants of the ongoing ImmuneRACE study and from over 950 subjects provided by 6 global collaborators. The material from the prospective study consisted of cDNA or gDNA derived from T cells, B-cell-depleted T cells, or PBMCs. Subjects who had been exposed to COVID-19, were actively infected with it, or had recovered from it provided the deeply sampled blood TCRbeta repertoires that made up the dataset. HLA class I and class II types, where available, came from metadata supplied by the sample provider rather than from assay-based typing. The repertoires were released in a freely available public database intended as a resource for research on the immune response to SARS-CoV-2.

Reading the germline V gene gives CDR1 MNHEY and CDR2 SVGAGI. The CDR3 sequence holds 14 residues, the cysteine and phenylalanine included. Here the CDR3 DNA is all that survives: 42 bases in frame from base 1. Trimming leaves V shorter by 8 bases and J shorter by 5 bases, with the junction holding 11 bases beyond the gene matches. Broader findings and caveats from the paper: The quantity of clinical and demographic metadata differed by source and by participant and was supplied without curation.

The collaborating institutions used their own protocols to collect whole blood in K2EDTA tubes. For TCRbeta analysis, collaborators shipped samples as frozen whole blood, isolated PBMCs, or DNA extracted from either of those sample types. TCRbeta CDR3 regions were amplified from genomic DNA using the immunoSEQ Assay, a bias-controlled multiplex PCR. Regarding the original processing steps: Nucleated cell counts per sample were estimated from amplification of reference gene primers within the assay. To quantify the absolute abundance of each unique TCRbeta CDR3 rearrangement, sequence reads were collapsed and filtered. For each sample, productive Simpson clonality was calculated as the square root of Simpson's diversity index over productive rearrangements. TCRdb carries this immuneACCESS record with in-frame sequences only. Its versions omit some clonotypes, under half of them owing to an unresolved V gene in the studies checked, with the rest unexplained. The V and J calls and clone size come from that table; D and trimming were worked out from the DNA. This sample holds about 47,000 clones; approximately 86% were observed only once. The ten largest clones take up 3% to 3.5% of the sample.

Note on this clone: Its antigen is still unknown. Base qualities are not recorded, but no much larger clone differs from it by a single base.

The clonotype comes from a man over 45 with active COVID-19. In this chain, TRBV6-5 is recombined with TRBJ1-1, with TRBD1 matching 7 junction bases. What was sequenced was peripheral blood. The CDR3 here reads CASGATGAGTEAFF. The nucleotide sequence reads TGTGCCAGCGGCGCAACAGGGGCGGGAACTGAAGCTTTCTTT.